This TCR beta chain was captured in a study of blood T cell repertoires in COVID-19. The overall study: Sites in the United States, Italy and Spain provided acute and convalescent COVID-19 samples.

This clone is a singleton in its sample. In the authors' methods: It was from reference gene primer amplification that nucleated cell counts were estimated. The method was immunoSEQ multiplex PCR; TCRdb's version includes in-frame clones alone and lacks a portion of them. V and J calls and clone size are those listed in that table; D and trimming were worked out from the DNA. The sample has about 60,000 clones; 70% to 80% are singletons. The CDR3 sequence is 16 residues long. Germline V lookup: CDR1 SGHDT, CDR2 YYEEEE. V gave up 0 bases and J gave up 7 bases, with 17 bases separating them. The sequenced sample consisted of peripheral blood. This chain connects TRBV5-6 to TRBJ1-3; D perhaps matches TRBD1 (6 bases). The origin of this receptor is a man aged 50-60 years with active or convalescent COVID-19. CDR3 DNA sequence: TGTGCCAGCAGCTTGGAGCACAGGGCTGGTTGGAACACCATATATTTT. Encoded protein: CASSLEHRAGWNTIYF.